This T cell receptor beta chain was obtained from a study of cytomegalovirus exposure and HLA in healthy donors. Study conclusions and caveats: Common viral pathogens were later found to be apparently linked to several of the most significant clusters. Reportedly, diagnosis of cytomegalovirus status by the classifier showed high specificity and sensitivity. A later analysis linked 15,000 to 20,000 TCR beta sequences to HLA alleles at 0.05 false discovery rate.

As concerns this clone: Its cognate antigen is unknown.

The CDR3 spans 16 residues. The junction had 6 bases not matched to a gene; V was cut back by 7 bases and J by 5 bases. Germline V gene lookup returns CDR1 SNHLY and CDR2 FYNNEI. PCR primers comprised 60 Vbeta and 13 Jbeta primers. TCRdb's copy holds only in-frame clones and misses some; the assay was immunoSEQ multiplex PCR. The table lists about 180,000 clones, around 84% of them singletons. The TCR was taken from a girl aged 2 to 9 in good health and CMV-seropositive. This chain links TRBV2 with TRBJ2-2, with 14 bases identical to TRBD2. Sequencing input: PBMCs. Here the CDR3 reads CASTTSGGAWTGELFF. The CDR3, as DNA: TGTGCCAGCACGACTAGCGGGGGGGCCTGGACCGGGGAGCTGTTTTTT.